The 32 T cell receptor beta chains presented below share a single source sample, sequenced in a study of blood T cell repertoires in COVID-19. The repertoire was sequenced with immunoSEQ multiplex PCR; TCRdb's copy has only in-frame clones and lacks some. In the table there are a few hundred thousand clones, 85% of which are singletons. What was sequenced was PBMCs or T cells enriched from blood (not recorded which). The receptors stem from a man aged 35-49 years who had recovered from COVID-19.

The chain combines TRBV27 with TRBJ2-5; TRBD2 agrees at 10 bases. The V segment lost 3 bases and the J segment 3 bases; nucleotides outside the gene matches: 4. Looked up from germline, CDR1 is MNHEY and CDR2 is SMNVEV (reference sequence). The CDR3 contains 15 residues. The CDR3 is CASSFGLAGEETQYF. In DNA, the CDR3 is TGTGCCAGCAGTTTTGGGCTAGCGGGAGAAGAGACCCAGTACTTC.

The chain employs TRBV29-1 and TRBJ2-1; TRBD1 matches at 7 bases. The germline V gene has CDR1 SQVTM and CDR2 ANQGSEA. V dropped 8 bases and J dropped 3; count of bases not matched to a gene: 10. The CDR3 is 14 residues long. The CDR3 here is CSSSDRSYYNEQFF. The CDR3 DNA sequence: TGCAGCTCATCGGACAGGAGCTACTACAATGAGCAGTTCTTC.

This clone has a handful of counts. The J gene is TRBJ2-7, the V gene TRBV27; 8 positions match TRBD2. Trimming removed 3 bases from V and 2 bases from J; junction bases left unmatched: 18. This CDR3 is built from 19 residues. Per the germline V gene, CDR1 is MNHEY and CDR2 is SMNVEV (reference sequence). CDR3 DNA: TGTGCCAGCAGTTTGCTACAGGCGCACGGGTACGGGAGGGCCTACGAGCAGTACTTC. Translation gives CASSLLQAHGYGRAYEQYF.

This chain links TRBV9 with TRBJ2-3, with a possible D match to TRBD2 (5 bases). The CDR3 runs 16 residues. The ends were cut back, 3 bases at V and 1 base at J, with 15 bases in the middle. Per the germline V gene, CDR1 is SGDLS and CDR2 is YYNGEE. This CDR3 is CASSAISPGGTDTQYF. The CDR3 nucleotides are TGTGCCAGCAGCGCCATCTCCCCCGGGGGCACAGATACGCAGTATTTT.

This sequence joins TRBV5-1 and TRBJ2-5; 15 bases are shared with TRBD2. CDR3 size: 17 residues. The germline gives CDR1 SGHRS, CDR2 YFSETQ. The J segment lost 4 bases and the V segment lost 0 bases, leaving 4 bases of the junction unmatched. The CDR3 reads CASSLGTSGRARETQYF. The CDR3 DNA sequence: TGCGCCAGCAGCTTGGGGACTAGCGGGAGGGCCAGAGAGACCCAGTACTTC.

DNA of the CDR3: TGTGCCAGCAGCTTAACGGCAGCGGGCCCTCAGTACTTC. Translation: CASSLTAAGPQYF. This sequence joins TRBV7-3 and TRBJ2-7; possible D gene TRBD2, 6 bases. Germline CDR1 SGHTA, CDR2 FQGTGA. Trimming took 0 bases from V and 10 from J, leaving 13 bases between them. The CDR3 length is 13 residues.

The rearrangement links TRBV6-5 to TRBJ2-7; D may be TRBD2 (5 bases). This CDR3 region has 14 residues. Deletions cut 4 bases from V and 2 bases from J, with 12 bases between. Germline V CDR1 and CDR2: MNHEY, SVGAGI. The CDR3 is CASSFAHGAYEQYF. Here the CDR3 DNA reads TGTGCCAGCAGTTTCGCGCACGGGGCCTACGAGCAGTACTTC.

This chain joins TRBV5-8 and TRBJ1-6; 7 nucleotides agree with TRBD1. V lost 3 bases, J lost 6 bases, and 0 bases stayed unmatched. The germline gives CDR1 SGHTS, CDR2 YDEGEE. The CDR3 has 13 residues. Here the CDR3 reads CASSWDSNSPLHF. CDR3 DNA: TGTGCCAGCAGCTGGGACAGTAATTCACCCCTCCACTTT.

The rearrangement links TRBV7-2 to TRBJ1-1, with D uncertain. The V end was cut by 4 bases, the J end by 2 bases, with 8 bases between. The CDR3 extends over 13 amino acids. CDR1 SGHTA and CDR2 FQGNSA come from the germline V gene. CDR3 in DNA: TGTGCCAGCAGCTGGAGCCAAAACACTGAAGCTTTCTTT. Translation gives CASSWSQNTEAFF.

The chain uses TRBV30 and TRBJ1-1; perhaps TRBD1 as D (6 bases). Germline values: CDR1 GTSNPN, CDR2 SVGIG (reference sequence). The CDR3 extends over 14 amino acids. Between the trimmed V and J ends, which lost 4 bases and 1 base, there was a span of 13 bases. The CDR3 region is CAWTRDTENTEAFF. CDR3 nucleotides: TGTGCCTGGACCCGGGACACCGAGAACACTGAAGCTTTCTTT.

This chain connects TRBV28 to TRBJ2-7; D might be TRBD1 (6 bases). The germline gives CDR1 MDHEN, CDR2 SYDVKM. CDR3 length: 16 residues. Trimming cost V 7 bases and J 3 bases, with 22 bases left between them. The CDR3 sequence: CASKPHRAREDYEQYF. The CDR3 DNA reads as TGTGCCAGCAAACCCCACAGGGCACGTGAAGACTACGAGCAGTACTTC.

The chain combines TRBV28 with TRBJ1-2; a possible D gene is TRBD1 (5 bases). V dropped 6 bases and J dropped 8 bases, with 22 bases sitting between them. The CDR3 is 15 residues long. CDR1 MDHEN and CDR2 SYDVKM come from the germline V gene. Written as DNA, the CDR3 is TGTGCCAGCAGCGATACCACACAGGTCTACTCCGGCTACACCTTC. It yields the protein CASSDTTQVYSGYTF.

This rearrangement joins TRBV28 to TRBJ1-5; D is possibly TRBD1 (6 bases). The germline V gene has CDR1 MDHEN and CDR2 SYDVKM. The CDR3 loop spans 18 amino acids. With 5 bases removed from V and 5 bases from J, the gap between germline ends came to 25 bases. CDR3 in DNA: TGTGCCAGCAGTCGAAGGGGGGGTACAGGATTCGACCATCAGCCCCAGCATTTT. This gives the protein CASSRRGGTGFDHQPQHF.

This clone was seen a handful of times. This chain links TRBV19 with TRBJ1-4, with D possibly matching TRBD1 (6 bases). CDR1 LNHDA and CDR2 SQIVND come from the germline V gene (reference sequence). The CDR3 spans 16 residues. Deletions cut 6 bases from V and 0 bases from J, with 14 bases between. The CDR3 sequence is CASSGTHHATNEKLFF. The CDR3 DNA reads as TGTGCCAGTAGCGGGACACATCATGCAACTAATGAAAAACTGTTTTTT.

J is TRBJ1-2 and V is TRBV4-3, with D maybe TRBD1 (5 bases). The CDR3 extends over 17 amino acids. V was trimmed by 2 bases and J by 5 bases, leaving 21 bases between them. In germline, CDR1 is LGHNA, CDR2 YSLEER. The CDR3 protein is CASSQLSFGGDLYGYTF. CDR3 DNA: TGCGCCAGCAGCCAACTATCTTTTGGGGGGGACCTATATGGCTACACCTTC.

This clone occurred a few times. The V and J genes are TRBV6-5 and TRBJ2-3; D not resolved. Trimming took 6 bases from V and 3 from J, leaving 16 bases between them. The CDR3 is made up of 15 amino acids. CDR1 is MNHEY, CDR2 SVGAGI, per germline. The CDR3 region has the DNA TGTGCCAGCAGGGCCACTCTTCTAGGTACAGATACGCAGTATTTT. Amino acid sequence: CASRATLLGTDTQYF.

The V and J genes are TRBV5-5 and TRBJ1-5, with 9 bases lining up with TRBD1. V dropped 4 bases and J dropped 0; count of bases not matched to a gene: 8. Germline loops: CDR1 SGHKS, CDR2 YYEKEE (reference sequence). The CDR3 extends over 17 amino acids. The CDR3 is CASSPGTGIYSNQPQHF. CDR3 DNA: TGTGCCAGCAGCCCCGGGACAGGGATATATAGCAATCAGCCCCAGCATTTT.

This clone was seen a few times. The chain links TRBV10-1 to TRBJ2-1; 8 bases match TRBD2. The CDR3 contains 14 residues. The V gene's germline CDR1 is WNHNN and CDR2 SYGVQD (reference sequence). J lost 3 bases, V lost 5 bases, and 3 bases had no gene match. The CDR3 loop reads CASSPAGVYNEQFF. For the CDR3, the DNA is TGCGCCAGCAGTCCAGCGGGAGTCTACAATGAGCAGTTCTTC.

V usage is TRBV5-1 and J usage is TRBJ1-5; a weak D match, TRBD1 (5 bases). CDR1 and CDR2 (germline): SGHRS, YFSETQ. CDR3 length: 15 amino acids. The V end lost 7 bases, the J end lost 2 bases, and 16 bases lay between the germline ends. The DNA of the CDR3 is TGCGCCAGCTCCTTGACAGTTGGGGGCAATCAGCCCCAGCATTTT. It specifies CASSLTVGGNQPQHF.

This clone was seen only once. This chain connects TRBV2 to TRBJ2-7; tentatively, D is TRBD2 (6 bases). The CDR3 sequence is 13 residues long. V was pared by 8 bases and J by 4 bases, with 15 bases between. Germline V gene data show CDR1 as SNHLY and CDR2 as FYNNEI. CDR3 residues: CASSGVSGYEQYF. The CDR3 DNA reads as TGTGCCAGCTCGGGGGTTAGTGGTTACGAGCAGTACTTC.

This clone was recorded a few times. The V gene is TRBV9, the J gene TRBJ1-6; maybe TRBD1 (6 bases). CDR3 size: 14 residues. The V gene's germline CDR1 is SGDLS and CDR2 YYNGEE. V was shortened by 0 bases and J by 10 bases, with 11 bases between the two germline ends. The DNA of the CDR3 is TGTGCCAGCAGCGTAGCTAAGGACAGCTCACCCCTCCACTTT. Translation gives CASSVAKDSSPLHF.

This clone was seen only once. This chain uses TRBV3-1 (or the pseudogene TRBV3-2) with TRBJ2-1; D may be TRBD2 (5 bases). Germline V lookup: CDR1 LGHDT, CDR2 YNNKEL (reference sequence). This CDR3 region has 12 residues. V was clipped by 0 bases and J by 10 bases, with 7 bases between them. The CDR3 is CASSQEQREQFF. The CDR3 region has the DNA TGTGCCAGCAGCCAAGAACAGCGGGAGCAGTTCTTC.

In nucleotides, the CDR3 is TGTGCCAGCAGTCTAGCGGGAGGGTTAGGGGAGCTGTTTTTT. Encoded protein: CASSLAGGLGELFF. The gene calls are TRBV2 and TRBJ2-2; 12 positions agree with TRBD2. V trimming: 5 bases; J trimming: 8 bases; junction bases outside the gene matches: 3. Germline assignment: CDR1 SNHLY and CDR2 FYNNEI. The CDR3 runs to 14 residues.

This chain joins TRBV2 and TRBJ2-5; D not certain. The CDR3 runs 12 residues. Germline V gene data show CDR1 as SNHLY and CDR2 as FYNNEI. Trimming pared 6 bases from V and 3 bases from J, leaving 8 bases between. For the CDR3, the DNA is TGTGCCAGCAGGGCGGATGAAGAGACCCAGTACTTC. It yields the protein CASRADEETQYF.

This sequence joins TRBV19 and TRBJ2-1; 9 bases map to TRBD1. The ends lost 4 bases at V and 15 bases at J; junction bases unmatched: 4. Germline CDR1 reads LNHDA; CDR2 reads SQIVND (reference sequence). The length of the CDR3 is 11 residues. The DNA of the CDR3 is TGTGCCAGTAGTACCGGACAGGGGTGGTTCTTC. This translates into CASSTGQGWFF.

This chain uses TRBV9 with TRBJ1-6; 9 positions agree with TRBD1. This CDR3 is 14 amino acids long. Unmatched junction bases numbered 4, after V lost 3 bases and J lost 9 bases. CDR1 SGDLS and CDR2 YYNGEE come from the germline V gene. The CDR3: CASSAGQGGSPLHF. In DNA form, the CDR3 reads TGTGCCAGCAGCGCGGGACAGGGAGGTTCACCCCTCCACTTT.

The V call is TRBV19, the J call TRBJ1-6, with a tentative D call TRBD1 (5 bases). CDR1 is LNHDA, CDR2 SQIVND, per germline (reference sequence). Trimming pared 0 bases from V and 7 bases from J, leaving 13 bases between. The CDR3 covers 16 residues. CDR3 bases: TGTGCCAGTAGTATAGATCGGTCGGCAGGGAATTCACCCCTCCACTTT. The encoded protein is CASSIDRSAGNSPLHF.

This rearrangement joins TRBV5-1 to TRBJ2-2; 7 bases map to TRBD1. Trimming took 3 bases from V and 2 from J; bases not matched to a gene: 4. Germline values: CDR1 SGHRS, CDR2 YFSETQ. The CDR3 covers 15 residues. As DNA, the CDR3 is TGCGCCAGCAGCTACAGGGGAATTAACACCGGGGAGCTGTTTTTT. This encodes CASSYRGINTGELFF.

Turning to this clone: This same CDR3 is encoded by further DNA sequences in the sample. The chain recombines TRBV4-3 with TRBJ2-7, with 10 bases fitting TRBD1. Losses at the gene ends were 3 bases for V and 7 bases for J; bases not matched to a gene: 3. The CDR3 totals 13 residues. Germline lookup yields CDR1 LGHNA and CDR2 YSLEER. The CDR3 DNA is TGCGCCAGCAGCCAGGGACAGGGGAGGGAGCAGTACTTC. Its translation: CASSQGQGREQYF.

The rearrangement uses TRBV29-1 and TRBJ2-2; 13 bases agree with TRBD2. J gave up 2 bases and V 6 bases, and 6 bases lay outside the gene matches. CDR1 is SQVTM, CDR2 ANQGSEA, per germline. The length of the CDR3 is 16 residues. CDR3 in amino acids: CSVAGLAGANTGELFF. In nucleotides, the CDR3 is TGCAGCGTGGCTGGACTAGCGGGAGCTAACACCGGGGAGCTGTTTTTT.

In nucleotides, the CDR3 is TGCGCCAGCAGCTCGGGACAGGGGGTTGAGCAGTACTTC. Translating it yields CASSSGQGVEQYF. The V gene is TRBV5-1, the J gene TRBJ2-7, with 11 bases aligning to TRBD1. CDR3 length: 13 amino acids. The germline V gene encodes CDR1 SGHRS and CDR2 YFSETQ. After removal of 3 bases from V and 7 bases from J, the junction contained 3 bases not matched to a gene.

The J gene is TRBJ1-5, the V gene TRBV6-1, with 7 nucleotides matching TRBD1. V shed 3 bases, J shed 2 bases, and the junction held 16 bases outside the gene matches. This CDR3 region has 19 residues. Germline-derived CDR1 and CDR2 are MNHNS and SASEGT. CDR3 loop: CASSDHTGVVGLGNQPQHF. CDR3 nucleotides: TGTGCCAGCAGTGACCATACAGGGGTCGTCGGTTTGGGCAATCAGCCCCAGCATTTT.